What follows describes a single TCR beta chain. This sample is part of a study of blood T cell repertoires in COVID-19. Study context: From the United States, Italy and Spain came samples of acute and convalescent COVID-19. PBMCs, B-cell-depleted T cells, or T cells were the source of the cDNA or gDNA that made up the material.

The germline V and J ends were trimmed by 6 bases and 6 bases, with 17 bases remaining between them. This CDR3 comprises 14 residues. Germline V CDR1 and CDR2: MNHEY, SVGAGI. Authors' processing steps: Reference gene primers were amplified, and this amplification served to estimate nucleated cell counts. Only in-frame clones appear in the TCRdb table, and some are missing; sequencing was by immunoSEQ multiplex PCR. D and trimming were read from the DNA, whereas the V and J calls and clone size are those reported in that table. The data show 130,000 to 150,000 clones, roughly 88% seen once. Enrollment of patients from Seattle took place during active infection, with longitudinal follow-up.

The TCR sequence derives from an older woman with COVID-19, enrolled during active disease. This chain links TRBV6-5 with TRBJ1-1, with a possible D match to TRBD1 (6 bases). The source material was peripheral blood. In DNA, the CDR3 is TGTGCCAGCAGCTACGCGGGGGCAAGTTCTGAAGCTTTCTTT. It is translated as CASSYAGASSEAFF.